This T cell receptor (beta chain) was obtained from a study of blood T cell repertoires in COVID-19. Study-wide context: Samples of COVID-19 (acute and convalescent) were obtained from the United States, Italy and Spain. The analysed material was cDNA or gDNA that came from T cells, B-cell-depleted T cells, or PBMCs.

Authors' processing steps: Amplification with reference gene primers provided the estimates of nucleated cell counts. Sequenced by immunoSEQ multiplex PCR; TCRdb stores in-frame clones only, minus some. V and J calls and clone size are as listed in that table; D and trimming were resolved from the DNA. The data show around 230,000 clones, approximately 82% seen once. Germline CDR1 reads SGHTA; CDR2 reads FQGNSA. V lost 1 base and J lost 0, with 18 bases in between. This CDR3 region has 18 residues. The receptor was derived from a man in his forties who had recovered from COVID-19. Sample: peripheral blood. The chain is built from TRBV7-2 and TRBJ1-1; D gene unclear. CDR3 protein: CASSLGLGYGLMNTEAFF. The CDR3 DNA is TGTGCCAGCAGCTTAGGTCTGGGTTACGGGTTGATGAACACTGAAGCTTTCTTT.